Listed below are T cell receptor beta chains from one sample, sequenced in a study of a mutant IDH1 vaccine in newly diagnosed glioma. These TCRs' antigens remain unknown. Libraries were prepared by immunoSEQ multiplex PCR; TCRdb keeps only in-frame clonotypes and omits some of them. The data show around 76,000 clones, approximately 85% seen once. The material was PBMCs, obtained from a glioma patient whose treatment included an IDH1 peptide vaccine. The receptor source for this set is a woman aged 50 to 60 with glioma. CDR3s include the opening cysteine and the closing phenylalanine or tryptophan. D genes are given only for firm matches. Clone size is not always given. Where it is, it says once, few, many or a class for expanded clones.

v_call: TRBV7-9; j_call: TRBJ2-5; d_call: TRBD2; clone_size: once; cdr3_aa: CASSLMRTSGKQETQYF; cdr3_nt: TGTGCCAGCAGCTTGATGAGGACTAGCGGAAAACAAGAGACCCAGTACTTC
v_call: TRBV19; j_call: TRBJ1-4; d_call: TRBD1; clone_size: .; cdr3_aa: CASSRTGPNEKLFF; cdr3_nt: TGTGCCAGTAGTAGGACAGGACCCAATGAAAAACTGTTTTTT
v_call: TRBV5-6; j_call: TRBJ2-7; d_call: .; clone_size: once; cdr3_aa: CASSFTGSNYEQYF; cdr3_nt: TGTGCCAGCAGCTTTACAGGGAGCAACTACGAGCAGTACTTC
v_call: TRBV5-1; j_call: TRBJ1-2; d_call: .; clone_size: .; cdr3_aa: CASSLAVQSKFYGYTF; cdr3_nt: TGCGCCAGCAGCTTGGCAGTCCAATCGAAATTCTATGGCTACACCTTC
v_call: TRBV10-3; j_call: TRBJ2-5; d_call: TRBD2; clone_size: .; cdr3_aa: CAISESRSGRPQETQYF; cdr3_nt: TGTGCCATCAGTGAGTCGAGAAGCGGGAGACCACAAGAGACCCAGTACTTC
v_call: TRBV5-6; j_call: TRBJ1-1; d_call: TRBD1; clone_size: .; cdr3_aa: CASSRDRGYTEAFF; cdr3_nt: TGTGCCAGCAGTCGTGACAGGGGGTACACTGAAGCTTTCTTT
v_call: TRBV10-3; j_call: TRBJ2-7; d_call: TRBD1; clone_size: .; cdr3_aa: CATDSGTGPYEQYF; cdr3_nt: TGTGCCACCGACTCCGGGACAGGGCCCTACGAGCAGTACTTC
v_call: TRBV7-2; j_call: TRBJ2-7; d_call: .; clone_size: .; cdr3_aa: CASSRWRKYEQYF; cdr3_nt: TGTGCCAGCAGCCGTTGGCGGAAGTACGAGCAGTACTTC
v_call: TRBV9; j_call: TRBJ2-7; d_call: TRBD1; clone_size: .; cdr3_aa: CASSVGQGAREQYF; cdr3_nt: TGTGCCAGCAGCGTAGGGCAGGGGGCGCGGGAGCAGTACTTC
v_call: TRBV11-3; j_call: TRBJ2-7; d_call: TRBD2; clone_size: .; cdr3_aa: CASSFSGEGYEQYF; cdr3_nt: TGTGCCAGCAGCTTTAGCGGGGAAGGCTACGAGCAGTACTTC
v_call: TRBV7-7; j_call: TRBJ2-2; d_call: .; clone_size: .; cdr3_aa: CASSLLTGELFF; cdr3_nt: TGTGCTAGCAGCTTACTAACCGGGGAGCTGTTTTTT
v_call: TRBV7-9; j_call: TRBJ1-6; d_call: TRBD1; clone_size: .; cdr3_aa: CASSHGTVHNSPLHF; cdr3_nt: TGTGCCAGCAGCCACGGGACAGTTCATAATTCACCCCTCCACTTT
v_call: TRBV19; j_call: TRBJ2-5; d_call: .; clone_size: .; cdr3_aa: CASRGDKSETQYF; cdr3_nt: TGTGCCAGTAGGGGGGACAAATCGGAGACCCAGTACTTC
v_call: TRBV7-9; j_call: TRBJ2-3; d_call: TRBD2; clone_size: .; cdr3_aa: CASTWTSGQKGDTQYF; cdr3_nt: TGTGCCAGCACCTGGACTAGCGGCCAAAAAGGGGATACGCAGTATTTT
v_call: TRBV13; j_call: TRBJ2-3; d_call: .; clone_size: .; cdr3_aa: CASSSTDTQYF; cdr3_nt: TGTGCCAGCAGTTCCACAGATACGCAGTATTTT
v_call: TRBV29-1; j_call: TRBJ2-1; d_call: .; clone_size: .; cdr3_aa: CSVEPLGANEQFF; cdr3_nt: TGCAGCGTTGAGCCCCTCGGGGCCAATGAGCAGTTCTTC
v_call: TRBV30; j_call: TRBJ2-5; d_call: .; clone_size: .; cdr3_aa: CAWSRGSETQYF; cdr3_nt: TGTGCCTGGAGCAGGGGATCGGAGACCCAGTACTTC
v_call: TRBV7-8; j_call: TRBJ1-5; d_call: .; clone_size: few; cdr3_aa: CASSLARAGGNQPQHF; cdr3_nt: TGTGCCAGCAGCTTAGCTCGGGCAGGGGGCAATCAGCCCCAGCATTTT
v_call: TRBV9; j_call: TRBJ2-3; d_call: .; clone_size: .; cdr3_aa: CASSPQGKPGADTQYF; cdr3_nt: TGTGCCAGCAGCCCCCAGGGGAAACCAGGGGCAGATACGCAGTATTTT
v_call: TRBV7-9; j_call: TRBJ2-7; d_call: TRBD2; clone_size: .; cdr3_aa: CASSAGLAGEEQYF; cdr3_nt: TGTGCCAGCAGCGCCGGACTAGCGGGAGAGGAGCAGTACTTC
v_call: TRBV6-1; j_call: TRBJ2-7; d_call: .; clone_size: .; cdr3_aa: CASSDWGVYEQYF; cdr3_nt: TGTGCCAGCAGTGACTGGGGGGTCTACGAGCAGTACTTC
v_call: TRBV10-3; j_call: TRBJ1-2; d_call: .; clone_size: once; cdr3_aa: CAISESWGRDTYYGYTF; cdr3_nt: TGTGCCATCAGTGAGTCTTGGGGTCGGGACACATACTATGGCTACACCTTC
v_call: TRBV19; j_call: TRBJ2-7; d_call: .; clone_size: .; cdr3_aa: CASSSSWQGSYEQYF; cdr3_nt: TGTGCCAGTAGTAGTTCGTGGCAGGGTTCCTACGAGCAGTACTTC
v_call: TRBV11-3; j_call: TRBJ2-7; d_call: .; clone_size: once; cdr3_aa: CASSLEGGYEQYF; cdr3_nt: TGTGCCAGCAGCTTAGAGGGAGGCTACGAGCAGTACTTC
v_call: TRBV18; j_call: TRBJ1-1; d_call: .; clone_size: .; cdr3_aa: CASSRDRLGRLNTEAFF; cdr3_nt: TGTGCCAGCTCACGAGACAGGCTGGGACGGTTGAACACTGAAGCTTTCTTT
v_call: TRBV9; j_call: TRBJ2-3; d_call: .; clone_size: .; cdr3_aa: CASSVTPMATDTQYF; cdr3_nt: TGTGCCAGCAGCGTAACCCCAATGGCCACAGATACGCAGTATTTT
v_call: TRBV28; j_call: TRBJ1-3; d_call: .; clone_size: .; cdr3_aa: CASSLPGDSGNTIYF; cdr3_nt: TGTGCCAGCAGTCTCCCAGGCGACTCTGGAAACACCATATATTTT
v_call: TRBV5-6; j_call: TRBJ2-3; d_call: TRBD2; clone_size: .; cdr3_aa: CASSFKSGETDTQYF; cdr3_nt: TGTGCCAGCAGCTTCAAAAGCGGGGAAACAGATACGCAGTATTTT
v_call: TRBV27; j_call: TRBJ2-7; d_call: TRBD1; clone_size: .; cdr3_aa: CASCPAGTGGMYEQYF; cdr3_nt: TGTGCCAGCTGCCCCGCGGGGACAGGGGGCATGTACGAGCAGTACTTC
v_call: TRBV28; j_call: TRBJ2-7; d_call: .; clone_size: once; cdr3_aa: CASSPGGYEQYF; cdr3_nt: TGTGCCAGCTCCCCCGGGGGTTACGAGCAGTACTTC
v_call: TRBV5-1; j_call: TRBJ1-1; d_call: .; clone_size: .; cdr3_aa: CASSLGSGNTEAFF; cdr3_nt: TGCGCCAGCAGCTTGGGTTCAGGGAACACTGAAGCTTTCTTT
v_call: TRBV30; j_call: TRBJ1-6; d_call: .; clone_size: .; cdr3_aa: CAWSGDHNSPLHF; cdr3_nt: TGTGCCTGGAGTGGGGATCATAATTCACCCCTCCACTTT
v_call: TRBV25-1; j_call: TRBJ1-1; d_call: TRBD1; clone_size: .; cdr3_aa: CASRHHRGQGNTEAFF; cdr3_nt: TGTGCCAGCAGGCATCACAGGGGGCAGGGGAACACTGAAGCTTTCTTT
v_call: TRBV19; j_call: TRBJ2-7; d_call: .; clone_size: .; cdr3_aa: CASSKPANSYEQYF; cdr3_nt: TGTGCCAGTAGTAAACCCGCGAACTCCTACGAGCAGTACTTC
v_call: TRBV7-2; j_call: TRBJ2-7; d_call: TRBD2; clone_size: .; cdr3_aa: CASSRTSGNYEQYF; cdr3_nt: TGTGCCAGCAGCCGGACTAGCGGGAACTACGAGCAGTACTTC
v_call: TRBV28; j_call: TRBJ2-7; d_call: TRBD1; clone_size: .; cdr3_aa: CASRQGTYEQYF; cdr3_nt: TGTGCCAGTCGACAGGGAACCTACGAGCAGTACTTC
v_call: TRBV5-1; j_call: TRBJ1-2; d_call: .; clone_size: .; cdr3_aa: CASSPFSANYGYTF; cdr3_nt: TGCGCCAGCAGCCCCTTTAGCGCTAACTATGGCTACACCTTC
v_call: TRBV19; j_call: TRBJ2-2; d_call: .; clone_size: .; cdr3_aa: CASSIGSGELFF; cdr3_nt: TGTGCCAGTAGTATAGGATCCGGGGAGCTGTTTTTT
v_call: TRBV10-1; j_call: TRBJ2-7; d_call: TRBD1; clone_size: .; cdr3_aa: CASSESGTGLGEQYF; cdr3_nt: TGCGCCAGCAGTGAGTCGGGGACAGGGCTTGGAGAGCAGTACTTC
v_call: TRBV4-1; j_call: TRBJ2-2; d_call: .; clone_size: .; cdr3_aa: CASSHPQGRTGELFF; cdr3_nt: TGCGCCAGCAGCCATCCACAGGGTCGTACCGGGGAGCTGTTTTTT
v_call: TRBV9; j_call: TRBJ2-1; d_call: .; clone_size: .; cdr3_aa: CASSVQGLSYNEQFF; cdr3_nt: TGTGCCAGCAGCGTTCAGGGACTCTCCTACAATGAGCAGTTCTTC
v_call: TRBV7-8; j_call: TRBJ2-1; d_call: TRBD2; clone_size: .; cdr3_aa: CASSFPGGRDEQFF; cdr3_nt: TGTGCCAGCAGCTTTCCGGGAGGGAGGGATGAGCAGTTCTTC
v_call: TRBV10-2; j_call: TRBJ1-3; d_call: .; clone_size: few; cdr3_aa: CASRDLSSGNTIYF; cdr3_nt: TGCGCCAGCAGGGACTTGAGCTCTGGAAACACCATATATTTT
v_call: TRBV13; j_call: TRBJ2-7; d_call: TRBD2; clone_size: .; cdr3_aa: CASSAPGLAASYEQYF; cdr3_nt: TGTGCCAGCAGCGCCCCAGGACTAGCGGCGTCCTACGAGCAGTACTTC
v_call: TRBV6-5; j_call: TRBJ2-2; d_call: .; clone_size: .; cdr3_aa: CASSYGRIPNTGELFF; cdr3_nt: TGTGCCAGCAGTTACGGGCGGATCCCGAACACCGGGGAGCTGTTTTTT
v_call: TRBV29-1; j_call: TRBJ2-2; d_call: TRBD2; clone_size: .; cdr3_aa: CSVGRGVGGRGSTGELFF; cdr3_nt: TGCAGCGTTGGAAGAGGGGTTGGCGGGAGAGGAAGCACCGGGGAGCTGTTTTTT
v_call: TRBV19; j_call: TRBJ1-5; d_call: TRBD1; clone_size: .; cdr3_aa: CASSSEDRGIGQPQHF; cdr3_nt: TGTGCCAGTAGTAGCGAAGACAGGGGGATAGGTCAGCCCCAGCATTTT
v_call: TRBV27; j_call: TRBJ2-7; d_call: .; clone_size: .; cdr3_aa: CASSLGRGPYEQYF; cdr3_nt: TGTGCCAGCAGTTTAGGCAGGGGACCCTACGAGCAGTACTTC
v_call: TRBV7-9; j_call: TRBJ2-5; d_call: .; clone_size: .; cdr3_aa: CASRRIPWGQETQYF; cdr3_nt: TGTGCCAGCAGACGAATCCCCTGGGGGCAAGAGACCCAGTACTTC
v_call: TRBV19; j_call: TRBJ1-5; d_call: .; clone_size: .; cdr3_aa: CASSIGSGYQPQHF; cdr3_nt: TGTGCCAGTAGTATAGGCAGTGGGTATCAGCCCCAGCATTTT
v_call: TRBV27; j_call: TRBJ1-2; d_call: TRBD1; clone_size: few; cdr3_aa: CASSTTDRRNPTNYGYTF; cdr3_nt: TGTGCCAGCAGCACGACGGACAGGAGGAACCCCACAAACTATGGCTACACCTTC
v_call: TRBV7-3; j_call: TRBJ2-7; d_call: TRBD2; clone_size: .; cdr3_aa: CASSWTSGSYEQYF; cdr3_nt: TGTGCCAGCAGCTGGACTAGCGGGAGCTACGAGCAGTACTTC
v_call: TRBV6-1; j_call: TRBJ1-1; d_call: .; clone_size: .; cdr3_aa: CASSATGRLEAFF; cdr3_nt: TGTGCCAGCAGTGCGACAGGACGCCTTGAAGCTTTCTTT
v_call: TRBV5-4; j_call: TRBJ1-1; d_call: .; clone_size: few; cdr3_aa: CASTPPGTENTEAFF; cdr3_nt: TGTGCCAGCACCCCGCCGGGGACGGAGAACACTGAAGCTTTCTTT
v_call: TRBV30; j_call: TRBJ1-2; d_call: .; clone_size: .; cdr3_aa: CAWSSVGYFDGYTF; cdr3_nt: TGTGCCTGGAGCTCCGTAGGTTATTTCGATGGCTACACCTTC
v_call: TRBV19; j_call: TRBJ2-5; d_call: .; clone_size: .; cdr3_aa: CASSPTSQETQYF; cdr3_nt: TGTGCCAGTAGTCCGACAAGTCAAGAGACCCAGTACTTC
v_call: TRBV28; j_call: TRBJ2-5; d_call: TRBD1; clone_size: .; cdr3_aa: CASSFPLRQGQETQYF; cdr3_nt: TGTGCCAGCAGTTTCCCCCTCCGACAGGGCCAAGAGACCCAGTACTTC
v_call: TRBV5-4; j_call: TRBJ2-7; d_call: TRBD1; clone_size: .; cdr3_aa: CASSGQGASYEQYF; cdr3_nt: TGTGCCAGCAGCGGACAGGGGGCCTCCTACGAGCAGTACTTC
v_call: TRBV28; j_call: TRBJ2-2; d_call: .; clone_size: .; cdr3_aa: CASSSQSTNTGELFF; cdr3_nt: TGTGCCAGCAGTTCACAGTCGACGAACACCGGGGAGCTGTTTTTT